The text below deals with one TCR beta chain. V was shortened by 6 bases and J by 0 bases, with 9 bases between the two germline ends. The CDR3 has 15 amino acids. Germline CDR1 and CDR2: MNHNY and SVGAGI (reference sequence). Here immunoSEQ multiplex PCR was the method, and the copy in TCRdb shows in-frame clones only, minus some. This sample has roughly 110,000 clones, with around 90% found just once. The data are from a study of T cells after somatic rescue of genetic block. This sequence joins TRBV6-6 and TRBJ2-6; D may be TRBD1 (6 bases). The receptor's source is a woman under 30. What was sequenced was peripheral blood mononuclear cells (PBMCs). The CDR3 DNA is TGTGCCAGCAGAAGGGGACACTCTGGGGCCAACGTCCTGACTTTC. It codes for CASRRGHSGANVLTF.